The sequence of this TCR beta chain was determined in a study of blood T cell repertoires in COVID-19. Study-level information: Italy, Spain and the United States were the sources of the convalescent and acute COVID-19 samples. In each case, the material was cDNA or gDNA derived from T cells, B-cell-depleted T cells, or PBMCs.

Authors' processing steps: By means of reference gene primer amplification, nucleated cell counts were estimated. Sequenced by immunoSEQ multiplex PCR; TCRdb stores in-frame clones only, minus some. The D gene and trimming were derived from the DNA, and the V and J assignments and clone size from that table. The sample consists of about 140,000 clones, around 90% of them appearing once. Looked up from germline, CDR1 is SGHRS and CDR2 is YFSETQ. The CDR3 covers 13 residues. The germline V and J ends were trimmed by 2 bases and 3 bases, with 8 bases remaining between them. The sequenced sample was peripheral blood. The sequence was collected from a human donor in a cohort sampled during active COVID-19. The chain joins TRBV5-1 to TRBJ2-5; no clear D gene. The CDR3 region has the DNA TGCGCCAGCAGCTTAAGCGTCGAAGAGACCCAGTACTTC. This codes for CASSLSVEETQYF.